This T cell receptor (beta chain) emerged from a study of blood T cell repertoires in COVID-19. Study-level background: Italy, Spain and the United States were the sources of the convalescent and acute COVID-19 samples. T cells, B-cell-depleted T cells, or PBMCs supplied cDNA or gDNA.

Authors' processing steps: Estimation of nucleated cell counts was performed using reference gene primer amplification. The table came from immunoSEQ multiplex PCR; TCRdb's copy has only in-frame clones and leaves some out. V and J calls and clone size are copied from that table; D and trimming were computed from the DNA. The sample includes a few hundred thousand clones, under 85% of them seen just once. Participants were placed into cohorts based on the clinical history they reported. This CDR3 is 14 amino acids long. Germline V lookup: CDR1 LNHDA, CDR2 SQIVND (reference sequence). Trimming removed 2 bases at V and 8 bases at J, with 14 bases between.

This receptor was obtained from a woman aged 45-65 years who had recovered from COVID-19. The sample taken for sequencing was PBMCs or T cells enriched from blood (not recorded which). The genes are TRBV19 and TRBJ2-3; TRBD1 is a possible D gene (6 bases). DNA of the CDR3: TGTGCCAGTAGTATATCAGGGGCGCCCGGTACGCAGTATTTT. Translation gives CASSISGAPGTQYF.